Listed below are T cell receptor beta chains from one sample, sequenced in a study of T cell repertoires in cytomegalovirus infection. Which antigens these TCRs recognize remains unknown. Using its own MiXCR run on the reads, TCRdb lists one record per CDR3 protein. This table holds approximately 600,000 distinct CDR3 sequences, 35% to 50% found once. Specimen: cultured PBMCs, collected from culture after CMV antigen stimulation. The receptors were gathered from a human donor in good health (CMV status not recorded). Some clones in this sample may be carry-over from other donors' samples. Each CDR3 is given with its conserved first and last residue. Each record gives: clone size, V gene, CDR3 protein. Rows give clone size only sometimes, using once, few, many, or a class for an expanded clone.

abundance: few
v_gene: TRBV11-3
CDR3aa: CASSLGGHSGHSQQFF

abundance: few
v_gene: TRBV7-9
CDR3aa: CASSLRSGTGDF

abundance: NA
v_gene: TRBV9
CDR3aa: CASSVEGGGGEQYF

abundance: NA
v_gene: TRBV20-1
CDR3aa: CSAMDRGREETQYF

abundance: NA
v_gene: TRBV12-3/TRBV12-4
CDR3aa: CASSLGLAGGPSQETQYF

abundance: NA
v_gene: TRBV7-8
CDR3aa: CASHPPQETQYF

abundance: once
v_gene: TRBV5-1
CDR3aa: CASSLETQNEQFF

abundance: NA
v_gene: TRBV6-6
CDR3aa: CASRDQGGGSPLHF

abundance: few
v_gene: TRBV12-3/TRBV12-4
CDR3aa: CASSFGGSNTGELFF

abundance: NA
v_gene: TRBV20-1
CDR3aa: CSARAPSAGPYNEQFF

abundance: few
v_gene: TRBV10-3
CDR3aa: CAISEGGTSTDTQYF